This TCR beta chain was recorded in a study of cytomegalovirus exposure and HLA in healthy donors. Study-level findings and limits: Per a later analysis, about 17,000 TCR beta sequences showed association with HLA alleles at 0.05 false discovery rate.

Primers included in the PCR were 60 Vbeta and 13 Jbeta primers. Sequencing used immunoSEQ multiplex PCR; TCRdb keeps in-frame clones, though not all of them. Among some 130,000 clones listed, 80% were seen once. Note on this clone: The target antigen is unknown.

There are 15 residues in the CDR3. Trimming left V 2 bases short and J 4 bases short, with 14 bases between. The germline CDR1 and CDR2 sequences are SEHNR and FQNEAQ (reference sequence). The TCR comes from a male donor in good health and CMV-seronegative. V usage is TRBV7-9 and J usage is TRBJ2-5, with D possibly TRBD2 on 7 matching bases. The sequenced material came from PBMCs. CDR3 amino acids: CASSLRKGGRETQYF. The CDR3 coding sequence is TGTGCCAGCAGCTTAAGGAAGGGGGGGCGAGAGACCCAGTACTTC. Full variable domain (missing parts from reference TRBV7-9 and TRBJ2-5): DTGVSQNPRHKITKRGQNVTFRCDPISEHNRLYWYRQTLGQGPEFLTYFQNEAQLEKSRLLSDRFSAERPKGSFSTLEIQRTEQGDSAMYLCASSLRKGGRETQYFGPGTRLLVL.